This T cell receptor (beta chain) was observed in a study of response to subunit inactivated influenza vaccine (dated by TCRdb to between 2018 and 2020). Describing the broader study: To follow how T cells responded to a trivalent subunit inactivated influenza vaccine, the researchers relied on deep quantitative profiling of the T cell receptor repertoire. Overall results and qualifications from the work: It was suggested by the authors that each seasonal influenza vaccination may recruit only a limited number of new T cells.

CDR1 and CDR2 (DFQATT, SNEGSKA) derive from the germline V gene (reference sequence). Including cysteine and phenylalanine, the CDR3 has 15 amino acids. The retained sequence is limited to the CDR3, 45 bases, with the frame set at the first base. V is shortened by 5 bases, J by 3 bases, and the region joining them spans 20 bases. The library was generated by RT-PCR. TCRdb records Illumina HiSeq 2500 as the sequencer. In TCRdb, the public reads were trimmed at Q25 with fastp and aligned with MiXCR, with productive beta chains retained. All rows with the same CDR3 protein become a single entry with the most common DNA and genes. The sample table contains about 150,000 distinct CDR3 sequences; only one count was recorded for about 10% of them. Of the sample, about a third falls within the top ten clones. This clonotype turned up a few times. This receptor's antigen is unknown. No base quality information exists; no much larger clone differs at one position.

This chain joins TRBV20-1 to TRBJ2-7, and possibly TRBD2, on 6 matching bases. The receptor was isolated from a man aged 50-75 years who received an inactivated influenza vaccine. Donor details come from another sample of the same person, matched by shared clones. Sample: CD8+ T cells sorted from PBMCs, taken less than 30 months after vaccination. CDR3 protein: CSAGQISGVGYEQYF. The nucleotide sequence reads TGCAGTGCTGGACAAATCTCGGGAGTCGGCTACGAGCAGTACTTC.